These T cell receptor beta chains were read from a single sample in a study of T cell responses to AZD1222 COVID-19 vaccine. Libraries were prepared by immunoSEQ multiplex PCR; TCRdb keeps only in-frame clonotypes and omits some of them. The sample yields more than 95,000 clones, 75% to 95% seen once. Source: peripheral blood, taken on day 0 of AZD1222 vaccination. The receptors here all came from an adult in good health. Each CDR3 is given with its conserved first and last residue. Each record gives: CDR3 protein, CDR3 DNA, clone size, D gene, V gene, J gene. D genes are given only for firm matches. Where a row states a size, it is once, few, many or the class of an expanded clone; other rows omit it.

cdr3_aa: CASSIDTYGYTF
cdr3_nt: TGTGCCAGCAGCATCGATACCTATGGCTACACCTTC
clone_size: NA
d_call: NA
v_call: TRBV7-9
j_call: TRBJ1-2

cdr3_aa: CASSFSRVTEAFF
cdr3_nt: TGTGCCAGCAGTTTTTCCCGGGTCACTGAAGCTTTCTTT
clone_size: NA
d_call: NA
v_call: TRBV27
j_call: TRBJ1-1

cdr3_aa: CASSPKDRGRKYF
cdr3_nt: TGTGCCAGCAGCCCGAAGGACAGGGGGCGAAAGTATTTT
clone_size: NA
d_call: TRBD1
v_call: TRBV5-6
j_call: TRBJ2-3

cdr3_aa: CASSPAGKSYEQYF
cdr3_nt: TGTGCCAGCTCACCAGCCGGGAAGTCCTACGAGCAGTACTTC
clone_size: NA
d_call: NA
v_call: TRBV18
j_call: TRBJ2-7

cdr3_aa: CASSPTSGRVVEQYF
cdr3_nt: TGTGCCAGCTCACCGACTAGCGGGAGGGTCGTCGAGCAGTACTTC
clone_size: NA
d_call: TRBD2
v_call: TRBV18
j_call: TRBJ2-7

cdr3_aa: CASSRRRDRVDF
cdr3_nt: TGCGCCAGCAGTCGGAGACGGGACAGGGTAGACTTC
clone_size: NA
d_call: TRBD1
v_call: TRBV10-2
j_call: TRBJ2-7

cdr3_aa: CASSNRYEQYF
cdr3_nt: TGTGCCAGTAGTAATAGGTACGAGCAGTACTTC
clone_size: NA
d_call: NA
v_call: TRBV19
j_call: TRBJ2-7

cdr3_aa: CASSLLQGRKLFF
cdr3_nt: TGTGCCAGCAGCCTCCTCCAGGGACGAAAACTGTTTTTT
clone_size: NA
d_call: NA
v_call: TRBV3-1/TRBV3-2
j_call: TRBJ1-4

cdr3_aa: CASSVGQTYRYGYTF
cdr3_nt: TGTGCCAGCAGCGTAGGCCAGACCTATCGTTATGGCTACACCTTC
clone_size: NA
d_call: NA
v_call: TRBV9
j_call: TRBJ1-2

cdr3_aa: CASSYDRYSGNTEAFF
cdr3_nt: TGTGCCAGCAGTTACGACCGCTACTCGGGGAACACTGAAGCTTTCTTT
clone_size: NA
d_call: NA
v_call: TRBV6-5
j_call: TRBJ1-1

cdr3_aa: CASSSFLTGTGSNGYTF
cdr3_nt: TGTGCCAGCTCCTCCTTTTTGACCGGGACAGGGTCGAATGGCTACACCTTC
clone_size: once
d_call: TRBD1
v_call: TRBV7-2
j_call: TRBJ1-2

cdr3_aa: CASRQDRASGNTIYF
cdr3_nt: TGTGCCAGCAGACAGGACAGGGCGTCTGGAAACACCATATATTTT
clone_size: NA
d_call: TRBD1
v_call: TRBV7-2
j_call: TRBJ1-3